A selection of T cell receptor beta chains follows, all from one sample in a study of T cells of healthy individuals. One entry per CDR3 protein results from TCRdb running MiXCR on the 5' RACE reads. Altogether about 96,000 distinct CDR3 sequences are present, about 16% being singletons, with the ten largest covering 6.2%. Receptors were obtained from a human donor in good health. Each CDR3 is given with its conserved first and last residue. Fields, in order: V gene, J gene, D gene, clone size, CDR3 protein, CDR3 DNA. A D gene is named only where the DNA matches it firmly. For some rows the clone size is stated as once, few or many, or as a class when expanded; others skip it.

TRBV29-1,TRBJ1-6,.,.,CSARDGDSPLHF,TGCAGCGCCCGGGACGGAGATTCACCCCTCCACTTT
TRBV27,TRBJ2-7,TRBD1,many,CASSLGGTGLYEQYF,TGTGCCAGCAGTTTGGGCGGGACAGGGTTGTACGAGCAGTACTTC
TRBV5-1,TRBJ2-1,.,.,CASSYLGGPTYNEQFF,TGCGCCAGCAGCTACCTCGGGGGCCCAACCTACAATGAGCAGTTCTTC
TRBV6-5,TRBJ1-3,.,.,CASSQSTAGNTIYF,TGTGCCAGCAGTCAATCTACAGCGGGAAACACCATATATTTT
TRBV5-4,TRBJ1-2,TRBD1,few,CASSFQPTGSYGYTF,TGTGCCAGCAGCTTCCAACCGACAGGGAGCTATGGCTACACCTTC
TRBV4-2,TRBJ2-1,TRBD2,.,CASSQDVAGGPRNEQFF,TGTGCCAGCAGCCAAGATGTAGCGGGAGGGCCTCGCAATGAGCAGTTCTTC
TRBV15,TRBJ2-1,.,.,CATSRLRNEQFF,TGTGCCACCAGCAGACTACGTAATGAGCAGTTCTTC
TRBV28,TRBJ2-3,.,.,CASSFSPQGDTQYF,TGTGCCAGCAGTTTTTCACCTCAGGGGGATACGCAGTATTTT
TRBV20-1,TRBJ2-3,TRBD2,few,CSASKSTSGSFLDTQYF,TGCAGTGCTAGCAAGTCGACTAGCGGGAGTTTCCTAGATACGCAGTATTTT
TRBV7-2,TRBJ2-3,.,.,CASSPMGGHTQYF,TGTGCCAGCAGCCCGATGGGGGGGCATACGCAGTATTTT
TRBV3-1,TRBJ2-5,.,few,CASSVRETGETQYF,TGTGCCAGCAGCGTACGGGAAACCGGAGAGACCCAGTACTTC
TRBV28,TRBJ1-2,TRBD1,many,CASSRQGGVANYGYTF,TGTGCCAGCAGCCGACAGGGCGGAGTAGCTAACTATGGCTACACCTTC
TRBV6-2/TRBV6-3,TRBJ2-5,TRBD2,.,CASTRLAGETQYF,TGTGCCAGCACGAGACTAGCGGGAGAGACCCAGTACTTC
TRBV29-1,TRBJ2-7,.,many,CSVEDRGDYEQYF,TGCAGCGTTGAAGACAGGGGGGATTACGAGCAGTACTTC
TRBV28,TRBJ2-4,.,.,CASSIRVAKNIQYF,TGTGCCAGCAGTATCCGTGTAGCCAAAAACATTCAGTACTTC
TRBV7-8,TRBJ2-7,.,.,CASSLAGIFTEQYF,TGTGCCAGCAGCTTGGCCGGGATCTTTACCGAGCAGTACTTC
TRBV12-3/TRBV12-4,TRBJ2-3,TRBD2,.,CASSRSGGNTGTDTQYF,TGTGCCAGCAGTCGGAGCGGGGGCAATACCGGGACAGATACGCAGTATTTT
TRBV15,TRBJ2-1,TRBD2,.,CATSRDNSGGYNEQFF,TGTGCCACCAGCAGAGATAATAGCGGGGGGTACAATGAGCAGTTCTTC
TRBV7-9,TRBJ1-4,.,.,CASSLSPGDEKLFF,TGTGCCAGCAGCCTCTCCCCGGGGGATGAAAAACTGTTTTTT
TRBV7-9,TRBJ2-7,.,.,CASSPNDGTYEQYF,TGTGCCAGCAGCCCCAATGACGGGACCTACGAGCAGTACTTC
TRBV7-9,TRBJ2-3,TRBD2,few,CASSPRGGPSDTQYF,TGTGCCAGCAGCCCGCGGGGGGGCCCATCAGATACGCAGTATTTT
TRBV4-1,TRBJ2-5,.,.,CASSQEVRGAQETQYF,TGCGCCAGCAGCCAAGAGGTTAGGGGGGCCCAAGAGACCCAGTACTTT
TRBV2,TRBJ2-1,TRBD1,few,CASRAGTAYNEQFF,TGTGCCAGCAGGGCCGGGACAGCGTACAATGAGCAGTTCTTC
TRBV7-9,TRBJ2-7,.,few,CASTRGAVSYEQYF,TGTGCCAGCACCCGAGGAGCAGTCTCCTACGAGCAGTACTTC
TRBV20-1,TRBJ1-5,.,.,CSARGGQPQHF,TGCAGTGCTCGTGGGGGTCAGCCCCAGCATTTT
TRBV5-6,TRBJ2-5,.,many,CASSLLMIPQKYQETQYF,TGTGCCAGCAGCTTACTGATGATCCCTCAGAAATACCAAGAGACCCAGTACTTC
TRBV27,TRBJ1-2,.,many,CASSPHRMGIGYTF,TGTGCCAGCAGTCCTCACCGAATGGGGATCGGCTACACCTTC
TRBV29-1,TRBJ1-1,.,few,CSVEDLQGTEAFF,TGCAGCGTTGAAGATCTTCAAGGCACTGAAGCTTTCTTT
TRBV4-3,TRBJ2-1,.,.,CASSQGTNINYNEQFF,TGCGCCAGCAGCCAAGGAACAAATATAAACTACAATGAGCAGTTCTTC
TRBV15,TRBJ1-2,TRBD1,.,CATSRGQDYGYTF,TGTGCCACCAGCAGGGGACAGGATTATGGCTACACCTTC
TRBV18,TRBJ2-2,.,.,CASPLESANTGELFF,TGTGCCAGCCCCCTGGAGTCCGCGAACACCGGGGAGCTGTTTTTT
TRBV6-2/TRBV6-3,TRBJ1-6,.,.,CASSYGGSYNSPLHF,TGTGCCAGCAGTTACGGCGGCTCCTATAATTCACCCCTCCACTTT
TRBV2,TRBJ2-5,.,few,CASSEEDVISETQYF,TGTGCCAGCAGTGAAGAGGATGTGATAAGTGAGACCCAGTACTTC
TRBV7-2,TRBJ2-7,TRBD1,once,CASSLAGTAISYEQYF,TGTGCCAGCAGCCTGGCCGGGACAGCTATCTCCTACGAGCAGTACTTC
TRBV4-3,TRBJ1-1,TRBD1,.,CASSRTGGGGTEAFF,TGCGCCAGCAGCCGGACGGGAGGGGGCGGCACTGAAGCTTTCTTT
TRBV11-1,TRBJ1-1,.,many,CASSFLGGSNTEAFF,TGTGCCAGCAGCTTCTTAGGGGGATCGAACACTGAAGCTTTCTTT
TRBV7-9,TRBJ1-5,.,.,CASSLSGAGNQPQHF,TGTGCCAGCAGCTTATCAGGAGCGGGCAATCAGCCCCAGCATTTT